Below are 22 T cell receptor beta chains sequenced from a single sample in a study of cytomegalovirus exposure and HLA in healthy donors. This PCR relied on a set of 60 Vbeta primers and 13 Jbeta primers. Sequencing used immunoSEQ multiplex PCR; TCRdb keeps in-frame clones, though not all of them. The sample shows some 150,000 clones, around 79% of them seen only once. The sample was PBMCs. These receptors came from a middle-aged woman in good health and CMV-seropositive.

V gene TRBV7-2 combines with J gene TRBJ1-1; D gene ambiguous. Trimming removed 1 base at V and 1 base at J, with 10 bases between. The CDR3 runs to 15 residues. The germline V gene has CDR1 SGHTA and CDR2 FQGNSA. DNA of the CDR3: TGTGCCAGCAGCTTAGGTAAAGCCCCGAACACTGAAGCTTTCTTT. Translation: CASSLGKAPNTEAFF.

V is TRBV6-5 and J is TRBJ1-1; TRBD1 matches 7 bases. V gave up 0 bases and J gave up 0 bases; unmatched junction bases: 1. Germline V lookup: CDR1 MNHEY, CDR2 SVGAGI. The CDR3 spans 15 residues. CDR3 bases: TGTGCCAGCAGTTACTCCGGGACAGTGAACACTGAAGCTTTCTTT. Amino acids: CASSYSGTVNTEAFF.

The table lists this clone with a few counts. The chain joins TRBV7-9 to TRBJ2-2; D is perhaps TRBD1 (5 bases). The CDR3 is made up of 14 amino acids. Germline V lookup: CDR1 SEHNR, CDR2 FQNEAQ (reference sequence). Deletions cut 3 bases from V and 6 bases from J, with 11 bases between. The CDR3 DNA sequence: TGTGCCAGCAGCTTCAGCGCACAGGCCGGGGAGCTGTTTTTT. This translates into CASSFSAQAGELFF.

This clone was found once. J is TRBJ2-7 and V is TRBV6-6; 10 bases are shared with TRBD1. The CDR3 runs 15 residues. Germline lookup yields CDR1 MNHNY and CDR2 SVGAGI (reference sequence). Trimming removed 4 bases from V and 1 base from J; junction bases left unmatched: 4. CDR3 sequence: CASSSRDRGSYEQYF. The CDR3 nucleotides read TGTGCCAGCAGTTCCCGGGACAGGGGTTCCTACGAGCAGTACTTC.

The sample holds one count of this clone. The CDR3 protein is CASTGQSTDTQYF. CDR3 sequence (DNA): TGCGCCAGCACAGGACAGTCCACAGATACGCAGTATTTT. The chain links TRBV5-1 to TRBJ2-3; TRBD1 might be the D (6 bases). Trimming pared 6 bases from V and 2 bases from J, leaving 10 bases between. In germline, CDR1 is SGHRS, CDR2 YFSETQ. CDR3 length equals 13 residues.

The rearrangement joins TRBV29-1 to TRBJ1-1; D is unresolved. Germline V gives CDR1 SQVTM, CDR2 ANQGSEA. V lost 6 bases and J 3 bases, leaving 11 bases between the germline ends. The CDR3 contains 12 residues. CDR3 in DNA: TGCAGCGTAAGTCACGGAGACACTGAAGCTTTCTTT. Protein product: CSVSHGDTEAFF. Filled out from reference TRBV29-1 and TRBJ1-1, the complete variable domain reads SAVISQKPSRDICQRGTSLTIQCQVDSQVTMMFWYRQQPGQSLTLIATANQGSEATYESGFVIDKFPISRPNLTFSTLTVSNMSPEDSSIYLCSVSHGDTEAFFGQGTRLTVV.

This clone was found a few times. The CDR3 sequence: CASSGTSGGKETQYF. The CDR3 DNA sequence: TGTGCCAGCAGTGGGACTAGCGGGGGTAAAGAGACCCAGTACTTC. The chain couples TRBV2 to TRBJ2-5; 13 bases are a match to TRBD2. Looked up from germline, CDR1 is SNHLY and CDR2 is FYNNEI. CDR3 length: 15 amino acids. The J segment lost 3 bases and the V segment lost 4 bases, leaving 2 bases of the junction unmatched. The whole variable domain, filled in from reference TRBV2 and TRBJ2-5, reads EPEVTQTPSHQVTQMGQEVILRCVPISNHLYFYWYRQILGQKVEFLVSFYNNEISEKSEIFDDQFSVERPDGSNFTLKIRSTKLEDSAMYFCASSGTSGGKETQYFGPGTRLLVL.

V and J are TRBV6-5 and TRBJ1-4; 8 nucleotides line up with TRBD1. CDR1 and CDR2 (germline): MNHEY, SVGAGI. The V and J ends lost 0 bases and 6 bases, in that order; junction bases with no gene match: 3. The CDR3 consists of 15 residues. The CDR3 region is CASSYSQGGDEKLFF. CDR3 nucleotides: TGTGCCAGCAGTTACTCACAGGGGGGAGATGAAAAACTGTTTTTT.

The V and J genes are TRBV6-1 and TRBJ1-1; D is perhaps TRBD1 (5 bases). V was pared by 9 bases and J by 1 base, with 12 bases between. Germline V gene lookup returns CDR1 MNHNS and CDR2 SASEGT. The CDR3 contains 13 residues. In DNA form, the CDR3 reads TGTGCCAGTCTGGGACTCCCGAACACTGAAGCTTTCTTT. It specifies CASLGLPNTEAFF.

The rearrangement links TRBV5-6 to TRBJ1-6, with D perhaps matching TRBD1 (6 bases). The V gene's germline CDR1 is SGHDT and CDR2 YYEEEE. The CDR3 covers 16 residues. The V end was cut by 1 base, the J end by 1 base, with 9 bases between. This CDR3 reads CASSLTGSSYNSPLHF. The CDR3 DNA reads as TGTGCCAGCAGCTTGACAGGGAGTTCCTATAATTCACCCCTCCACTTT.

This clone was observed a few times. The chain has TRBV4-1 and TRBJ2-1, with TRBD2 matching 9 bases. Germline V gives CDR1 MGHRA, CDR2 YSYEKL. V shed 0 bases and J 1 base; nucleotides not matched to a gene: 1. CDR3 length: 16 residues. In DNA form, the CDR3 reads TGCGCCAGCAGCCAAGATACTAGCGGGTCCTACAATGAGCAGTTCTTC. Its translation: CASSQDTSGSYNEQFF.

The V gene is TRBV7-3, the J gene TRBJ2-2, with 11 nucleotides matching TRBD2. V shed 5 bases and J 7 bases; nucleotides not matched to a gene: 6. The CDR3 is 15 amino acids. CDR1 is SGHTA and CDR2 is FQGTGA in the germline V gene. CDR3 region: CASSQTSGANGELFF. The CDR3 DNA reads as TGTGCCAGCAGCCAGACTAGCGGGGCGAACGGGGAGCTGTTTTTT.

This sequence joins TRBV7-9 and TRBJ2-7; D is perhaps TRBD2 (6 bases). Germline values: CDR1 SEHNR, CDR2 FQNEAQ (reference sequence). V was shortened by 4 bases and J by 0 bases, with 19 bases between the two germline ends. The CDR3 is 17 residues long. The CDR3 nucleotides read TGTGCCAGCAGCTCGGTGGGGGGAGGCAGGAGCTCCTACGAGCAGTACTTC. This encodes CASSSVGGGRSSYEQYF.

This clone occurred once. V usage is TRBV27 and J usage is TRBJ1-6, with a tentative D call TRBD1 (5 bases). CDR1 and CDR2 (germline): MNHEY, SMNVEV (reference sequence). This CDR3 is 17 amino acids long. With 6 bases removed from V and 6 bases from J, the gap between germline ends came to 21 bases. The CDR3 is CASRPSHGTGGNSPLHF. CDR3 sequence (DNA): TGTGCCAGCAGACCGTCGCATGGGACCGGGGGTAATTCACCCCTCCACTTT.

The V and J genes are TRBV30 and TRBJ2-2; a possible D gene is TRBD1 (5 bases). Germline CDR1 and CDR2: GTSNPN and SVGIG (reference sequence). The length of the CDR3 is 14 residues. Trimming removed 1 base from V and 4 bases from J, with 10 bases in between. The CDR3 is CAWSDPGITGELFF. Here the CDR3 DNA reads TGTGCCTGGAGTGACCCAGGGATCACCGGGGAGCTGTTTTTT.

The chain is built from TRBV18 and TRBJ2-5, with D uncertain. In germline, CDR1 is KGHSH, CDR2 LQKENI. The CDR3 spans 13 residues. V was cut by 2 bases and J by 4 bases, with 8 bases left in between. In nucleotides, the CDR3 is TGTGCCAGCTCACCAACCCTACGAGAGACCCAGTACTTC. Translating it yields CASSPTLRETQYF.

The rearrangement uses TRBV7-9 and TRBJ1-1, with 9 bases fitting TRBD1. This CDR3 comprises 14 residues. Looked up from germline, CDR1 is SEHNR and CDR2 is FQNEAQ (reference sequence). Trimming took 4 bases from V and 6 from J; bases not matched to a gene: 6. In DNA, the CDR3 is TGTGCCAGCAGCTACCGACAGGGGGGCGCTGAAGCTTTCTTT. It encodes CASSYRQGGAEAFF. Drawing the rest from reference TRBV7-9 and TRBJ1-1, the complete variable domain is DTGVSQNPRHKITKRGQNVTFRCDPISEHNRLYWYRQTLGQGPEFLTYFQNEAQLEKSRLLSDRFSAERPKGSFSTLEIQRTEQGDSAMYLCASSYRQGGAEAFFGQGTRLTVV.

This clone was seen a single time. V and J are TRBV7-3 and TRBJ2-5, with TRBD2 identical over 8 bases. Germline CDR1 reads SGHTA; CDR2 reads FQGTGA. V shed 0 bases and J 3 bases; nucleotides not matched to a gene: 6. The CDR3 loop spans 16 amino acids. CDR3 DNA sequence: TGTGCCAGCAGCTTAACGGGAACCGGGGGGGAAGAGACCCAGTACTTC. As protein: CASSLTGTGGEETQYF.

This CDR3 is CASRGEYAGTEAFF. Written as DNA, the CDR3 is TGTGCCAGCAGGGGGGAATACGCGGGAACTGAAGCTTTCTTT. The rearrangement uses TRBV2 and TRBJ1-1, with TRBD1 as a possible D gene (5 bases). With 6 bases removed from V and 5 bases from J, the gap between germline ends came to 16 bases. CDR3 length: 14 residues. Germline loops: CDR1 SNHLY, CDR2 FYNNEI. The full variable domain, with the rest looked up from reference TRBV2 and TRBJ1-1, is EPEVTQTPSHQVTQMGQEVILRCVPISNHLYFYWYRQILGQKVEFLVSFYNNEISEKSEIFDDQFSVERPDGSNFTLKIRSTKLEDSAMYFCASRGEYAGTEAFFGQGTRLTVV.

Points on this clone: Its ends do not fully match the called genes, so a read error is possible. The J gene is TRBJ2-7, the V gene TRBV6-4; D is perhaps TRBD1 or TRBD2 (6 bases each). Germline V gives CDR1 MRHNA, CDR2 SNTAGT. This CDR3 contains 11 residues. The CDR3 nucleotides are TGTGCCTGCAGGAGGGGGTACGAGCAGTACTTC. Translated: CACRRGYEQYF.

The rearrangement joins TRBV5-1 to TRBJ2-7, with TRBD1 matching 9 bases. The CDR3 loop spans 12 amino acids. CDR1 and CDR2 from the germline V gene are SGHRS and YFSETQ. The trim removed 5 bases at V and 6 bases at J, leaving 3 bases unmatched. CDR3 DNA sequence: TGCGCCAGCAGACAGGGACAGGGCGAGCAGTACTTC. Protein sequence: CASRQGQGEQYF.

The table lists this clone with a count of one. For the CDR3, the DNA is TGTGCCAGCAGCGCCCCATACAGGGGGATGACCCGGAGGCACGAGCAGTACTTC. This codes for CASSAPYRGMTRRHEQYF. This sequence joins TRBV21-1 and TRBJ2-7; the table's D call, TRBD1, has no DNA check behind it. TRBV21-1 is an annotated pseudogene. The CDR3 runs 18 residues.